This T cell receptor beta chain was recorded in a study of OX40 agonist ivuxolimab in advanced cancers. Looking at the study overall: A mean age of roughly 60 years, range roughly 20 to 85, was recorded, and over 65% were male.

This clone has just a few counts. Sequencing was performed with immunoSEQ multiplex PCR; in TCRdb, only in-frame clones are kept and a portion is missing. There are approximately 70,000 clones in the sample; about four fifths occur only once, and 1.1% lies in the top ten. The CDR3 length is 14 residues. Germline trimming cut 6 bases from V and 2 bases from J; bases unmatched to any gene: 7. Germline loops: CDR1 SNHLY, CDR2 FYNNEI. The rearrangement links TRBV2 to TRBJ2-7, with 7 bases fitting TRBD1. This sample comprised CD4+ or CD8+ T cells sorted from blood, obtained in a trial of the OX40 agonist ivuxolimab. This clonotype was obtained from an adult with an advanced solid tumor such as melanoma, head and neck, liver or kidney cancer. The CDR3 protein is CASRRGQATYEQYF. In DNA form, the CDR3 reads TGTGCCAGCAGGAGGGGGCAGGCGACCTACGAGCAGTACTTC.